These 8 T cell receptor beta chains came from one sample sequenced in a study of blood T cell repertoires in COVID-19. TCRdb's table, derived via immunoSEQ multiplex PCR, lists solely in-frame clones and lacks some. The sample has some 150,000 clones, approximately 89% seen once. Specimen: peripheral blood. Source of these receptors: a human donor in a cohort sampled during active COVID-19.

This sequence joins TRBV19 and TRBJ2-7, with D possibly matching TRBD1 (6 bases). This CDR3 has 14 amino acids. The V end was cut by 6 bases, the J end by 0 bases, with 12 bases between. The germline gives CDR1 LNHDA, CDR2 SQIVND (reference sequence). DNA for the CDR3: TGTGCCAGTAGCAGGGGAGACATCTCCTACGAGCAGTACTTC. This sequence encodes CASSRGDISYEQYF.

This chain uses TRBV7-3 with TRBJ2-5; D uncertain. The V gene's germline CDR1 is SGHTA and CDR2 FQGTGA. The CDR3 has 13 residues. Trimming cost V 2 bases and J 2 bases, with 6 bases left between them. The CDR3 loop is CASSLVAQETQYF. CDR3 in DNA: TGTGCCAGCAGCTTAGTTGCGCAAGAGACCCAGTACTTC. Full variable domain (missing parts from reference TRBV7-3 and TRBJ2-5): GAGVSQTPSNKVTEKGKYVELRCDPISGHTALYWYRQSLGQGPEFLIYFQGTGAADDSGLPNDRFFAVRPEGSVSTLKIQRTERGDSAVYLCASSLVAQETQYFGPGTRLLVL.

CDR3 in DNA: TGTGCCAGCAGCTTGGGACTAGCGGGGGGGATTTTGACAGATACGCAGTATTTT. Translating it yields CASSLGLAGGILTDTQYF. V gene TRBV9 combines with J gene TRBJ2-3; TRBD2 matches at 16 bases. CDR1 and CDR2 (germline): SGDLS, YYNGEE. Trimming at V came to 4 bases and at J to 3 bases, leaving 8 bases not matched to a gene. The CDR3 is 18 residues long.

A few counts support this clone. J is TRBJ1-1 and V is TRBV6-2 or TRBV6-3, with TRBD1 identical over 7 bases. The V gene end was trimmed by 5 bases and the J gene end by 8 bases; junction bases not matched to a gene: 8. The CDR3 extends over 13 amino acids. The germline V gene encodes CDR1 MNHEY and CDR2 SVGEGT. The CDR3 loop reads CASSRDRDGEAFF. The CDR3 DNA reads as TGTGCCAGCAGTCGAGACAGGGACGGGGAAGCTTTCTTT.

The chain combines TRBV6-2 or TRBV6-3 with TRBJ1-1, with 9 positions matching TRBD1. The junction had 5 bases not matched to a gene; V was cut back by 4 bases and J by 5 bases. CDR3 size: 14 residues. CDR1 and CDR2 (germline): MNHEY, SVGEGT. CDR3 nucleotide sequence: TGTGCCAGCAGTTCCCCCGACAGGGGGACTGAAGCTTTCTTT. Amino acid sequence: CASSSPDRGTEAFF.

This rearrangement joins TRBV29-1 to TRBJ2-3, with D tentatively TRBD2 (6 bases). Trimming cost V 4 bases and J 0 bases, with 11 bases left between them. CDR1 SQVTM and CDR2 ANQGSEA come from the germline V gene. This CDR3 spans 14 amino acids. CDR3 DNA: TGCAGCGTTGCAACTAGCAGTAGCACAGATACGCAGTATTTT. This gives the protein CSVATSSSTDTQYF.

The J gene is TRBJ2-7, the V gene TRBV4-1; 10 bases line up with TRBD1. V shed 4 bases, J shed 0 bases, and the junction held 3 bases outside the gene matches. The germline CDR1 and CDR2 sequences are MGHRA and YSYEKL. The CDR3 totals 15 residues. The DNA for the CDR3 is TGCGCCAGCAGCCCGAGGACAGGGGGCTCCTACGAGCAGTACTTC. Amino acid sequence: CASSPRTGGSYEQYF.

V is TRBV7-2 and J is TRBJ2-5; D is unclear. Per germline, CDR1 SGHTA and CDR2 FQGNSA. The CDR3 is 14 amino acids. Trimming removed 2 bases from V and 5 bases from J, with 12 bases in between. CDR3 residues: CASSLNVVGETQYF. DNA of the CDR3: TGTGCCAGCAGCTTAAACGTGGTCGGGGAGACCCAGTACTTC.